This T cell receptor beta chain was identified during a study of human T cells and chemical hapten exposure (dated by TCRdb to the early 2020s). General notes on the study: For sensitization, 2% DPC in acetone was applied to an approximately 2 cm by approximately 2 cm area of upper inner arm skin. Throughout the approximately 24-week study period, patients were also given weekly therapeutic DPC doses on the scalp. Patch testing was performed on the upper back with Finn chambers containing 0.01% DPC, and the patch tests were scored after 6 days according to International Contact Dermatitis Research Group standards. Alopecia areata with under or over 50% scalp involvement, alopecia totalis and alopecia universalis were represented in the patient cohort, which was mostly female. Libraries were pooled for sequencing, and variation in per-sample TCR yields was attributed mainly to small differences in library volumes within the pool. The study tracked peripheral blood TCR repertoire changes in vivo during primary and secondary sensitization to the hapten diphenylcyclopropenone (DPC) in alopecia patients. Blood samples were taken from patients before sensitization (week 0) and at 2, 6 and about 24 weeks after DPC sensitization. Blood for TCR sequencing was provided by twenty-nine alopecia patients at one to four time points (pre-sensitization, 2, 6 and 24 weeks). The investigation overall reported the following: Because every patient had alopecia, a presumed autoimmune disease, the patients' immune response might differ from that of healthy individuals. Compared with pre-sensitization or healthy control sets, expanded TCRs formed significantly more large CDR3 similarity clusters, which is consistent with antigen-driven responses. Repeated subsampling changed both the strength of the expansion versus patch-test correlation and the threshold at which the correlation became significant. The number of TCRs above 1 in 1000 frequency did not change with DPC sensitization; there was no evidence of global repertoire structure alterations. A positive correlation was found between the number of PT1 expanded TCRs and patch test score, with significance reached at thresholds 8, 16 and 32 but not 4.

The meaning of the sample's time point label: patch test 1, 2 weeks after DPC sensitization. Per the publication, the treatment or condition label means: therapeutic diphenylcyclopropenone sensitization with weekly scalp DPC. Blood at each patch-test visit was drawn before the patch test was applied. To be eligible, patients had to be aged 18 to 70, diagnosed with alopecia and judged suitable for DPC therapy, while pregnant patients were excluded. Total RNA was extracted from unfractionated whole blood that had been collected in Tempus Blood RNA tubes. In the case of this clonotype: Its cognate antigen has yet to be identified. No clone much larger than this one lies a single base away; base qualities are absent.

The library came from RACE. The instrument was a NextSeq 500. During library preparation, unique molecular identifiers were attached to individual cDNA molecules so that TCRs could be counted quantitatively and reproducibly. From each blood RNA sample, both TCR alpha and TCR beta chains were sequenced. Processing in the source paper ran as follows. Samples had a median of approximately 96,000 TCRs, with a range from about 23,224 to 700,000. The Decombinator software suite was used to annotate V, J and CDR3 in the TCR reads. For the PS versus PT1 abundance plots, all samples were subsampled to the same number of TCRs (28,000). TCRs were defined as expanded if absent before sensitization and observed at least eight times at the 2-week time point. TCRdb redid the processing of the public reads, applying fastp at Q25 and MiXCR, and retained in-frame beta chains. Under each unique CDR3 protein, matching rows form one entry showing the most common genes and DNA. Here the V and J calls rest on TCRdb's processing, not on the authors' analysis. The sample includes roughly 200,000 distinct CDR3 sequences, with approximately 20% observed a single time. The ten largest clones capture approximately 6.7% of the sample.

The CDR1 and CDR2 encoded by the germline V gene are SGHRS and YFSETQ. The CDR3 spans 15 residues, from the cysteine through the phenylalanine. Solely the CDR3 DNA is kept, with 45 bases framed from the first base. The germline V end is reduced by 2 bases and the J end by 7 bases; junction bases left unmatched: 4. In this chain, TRBV5-1 is recombined with TRBJ2-1; the junction holds 12 bases that match TRBD2. The receptor's source is a woman in her 50s with alopecia areata. Some clones in this sample may be carry-over from other donors' samples. Source: whole blood, taken in connection with sensitization to the hapten diphenylcyclopropenone (DPC). The DNA sequence is TGCGCCAGCAGCTTAACTAGCGGGAGGAATAATGAGCAGTTCTTC. Its protein reads: CASSLTSGRNNEQFF.